This T cell receptor (beta chain) was retrieved from a study of blood T cell repertoires in COVID-19. Clones were read by immunoSEQ multiplex PCR, and TCRdb kept only the in-frame ones, dropping some. Of approximately 140,000 clones in the sample, around 90% are singletons; the top ten hold 1.5%. Trimming stripped 0 bases from V and 7 bases from J, with 8 bases between. CDR3 length: 13 amino acids. The germline V gene encodes CDR1 SGHKS and CDR2 YYEKEE (reference sequence). The receptor was isolated from a woman aged 60-75 years with acute or convalescent COVID-19. This chain joins TRBV5-5 and TRBJ2-1; D gene uncertain. The source material was peripheral blood. The CDR3 DNA reads as TGTGCCAGCAGCTTGGGGGCTGCGAATGAGCAGTTCTTC. It translates to CASSLGAANEQFF.